This T cell receptor beta chain was sequenced during a study of T cell responses to AZD1222 COVID-19 vaccine. Study findings and constraints: In a largely white British group with more females than males, clonal diversity was possibly underestimated. Regions left unmutated in variants are reportedly the target of nearly half of spike-specific TCRs. Repertoires were collected only later (after the peak T cell response had occurred).

The CDR3 extends over 15 amino acids. Losses at the gene ends were 3 bases for V and 4 bases for J; bases not matched to a gene: 5. CDR1 is SGHRS and CDR2 is YFSETQ in the germline V gene. This clone has ten or more counts. What it binds is not known. Profiled with immunoSEQ multiplex PCR; TCRdb holds only in-frame clones, not every one. The table includes 150,000 to 200,000 clones, 90% to 95% detected once. This chain connects TRBV5-1 to TRBJ2-1; 9 positions match TRBD2. This specimen consisted of peripheral blood, obtained 28 days after the second AZD1222 dose. The TCR sequence derives from an adult who received the AZD1222 COVID-19 vaccine. DNA of the CDR3: TGCGCCAGCAGCTCAGCGGGAGGCGGGTACAATGAGCAGTTCTTC. Residues: CASSSAGGGYNEQFF.